This T cell receptor (beta chain) was observed in a study of T-cell reconstitution after alpha-beta-depleted transplantation in children. Germline loops: CDR1 GTSNPN, CDR2 SVGIG (reference sequence). The CDR3 runs 12 residues. V was cut by 2 bases and J by 8 bases, with 10 bases left in between. This clonotype came up a few times. As yet, its antigen is unknown. Unique molecular identifiers featured in how the TCRbeta library was prepared. Via MiXCR, TCRdb re-called the PCR reads, giving one row per CDR3 protein. The sample lists about 20,000 distinct CDR3 sequences; 10% to 15% were seen once. Points from the study as a whole: Several hundred rapidly expanded clones from non-depleted graft cells reportedly supplied alpha-beta T cells about two months post-transplant. Surviving recipient T cells and thymic progenitors underlay high day-60 TCRbeta diversity in some patients. T-cell counts and diversity at one year following transplant were attributed mainly to newly produced T cells.

The genes are TRBV30 and TRBJ2-1; unclear D gene. This specimen consisted of PBMCs, mostly from graft donor cells, obtained 60 days after TCRalphabeta/CD19-depleted stem cell transplant. The origin of this receptor is a female patient under 10 years old who had a stem cell transplant for congenital amegakaryocytic thrombocytopenia, so the T cells may come from the graft donor. DNA of the CDR3: TGTGCCTGGAGTCCACTCCGGGATGAGCAGTTCTTC. The encoded protein is CAWSPLRDEQFF.